This record covers a single TCR beta chain. Its matching antigen is unknown. Relative to the germline gene, one junction end is altered; a read error may explain this. TCRdb itself ran the reads through MiXCR, one entry per CDR3 protein. The data contain about 700,000 distinct CDR3 sequences, about 33% of them singletons. This record belongs to a study of T cell repertoires in cytomegalovirus infection. Overall study: HLA-B-restricted CMV epitopes that are well studied were used alongside recently identified HLA-C-restricted ones. An indication of both CMV infection and matching HLA type came from public TCR beta signatures.

Germline V gives CDR1 SGHTA, CDR2 FQGNSA. This CDR3 spans 12 amino acids. This sequence joins TRBV7-2 and TRBJ2-1, with 13 bases that match TRBD2. This TCR came from a human donor in good health (CMV status not recorded). Some clones in this sample may be carry-over from other donors' samples. The sequencing here drew on cultured PBMCs, taken from culture after CMV antigen stimulation. CDR3 in DNA: TGTGCCAGCAGCCCGACTAGCGGGAGGATGCTCTTC. This codes for CASSPTSGRMLF.